Listed below are T cell receptor beta chains from one sample, sequenced in a study of OX40 agonist ivuxolimab in advanced cancers. TCRdb's table, derived via immunoSEQ multiplex PCR, lists solely in-frame clones and lacks some. The sample includes about 43,000 clones, around three quarters of them seen just once. The input for sequencing was CD4+ or CD8+ T cells sorted from blood, taken in a trial of the OX40 agonist ivuxolimab. These receptors came from an adult with an advanced solid tumor such as melanoma, head and neck, liver or kidney cancer. Both conserved end residues are part of each CDR3. D genes are given only for firm matches. Rows give clone size only sometimes, using once, few, many, or a class for an expanded clone.

D	J	V	size	CDR3	DNA
TRBD2	TRBJ2-7	TRBV4-3	NA	CASSQDRGTSGAKQYF	TGCGCCAGCAGCCAAGATCGTGGGACTAGCGGGGCTAAGCAGTACTTC
NA	TRBJ2-5	TRBV19	few	CASSKTREETQYF	TGTGCCAGTAGTAAGACAAGAGAAGAGACCCAGTACTTC
NA	TRBJ2-6	TRBV6-4	NA	CASSAATRQSRANVLTF	TGTGCCAGCAGTGCCGCCACACGACAAAGTCGGGCCAACGTCCTGACTTTC
TRBD1	TRBJ2-1	TRBV4-1	few	CASSQGGQGSYYNEQFF	TGCGCCAGCAGCCAAGGGGGACAGGGCTCCTACTACAATGAGCAGTTCTTC
TRBD1	TRBJ1-1	TRBV7-2	NA	CASSLRQGRTEAFF	TGTGCCAGCAGCTTAAGACAGGGGAGAACTGAAGCTTTCTTT
NA	TRBJ1-1	TRBV25-1	NA	CASKRGPYTEAFF	TGTGCCAGCAAAAGGGGACCCTACACTGAAGCTTTCTTT
TRBD1	TRBJ1-2	TRBV27	NA	CASRTGHGYTF	TGTGCCAGCAGGACAGGGCATGGCTACACCTTC
NA	TRBJ1-2	TRBV18	NA	CASSLPTPRQDYGYTF	TGTGCCAGCTCACTCCCCACTCCAAGACAGGACTATGGCTACACCTTC
TRBD1	TRBJ2-3	TRBV7-9	few	CASTPGQVQSDTQYF	TGTGCCAGCACCCCGGGACAGGTCCAATCAGATACGCAGTATTTT
NA	TRBJ1-6	TRBV30	NA	CACFGSSYNSPLHF	TGTGCCTGTTTTGGGAGCTCCTATAATTCACCCCTCCACTTT
TRBD1	TRBJ1-4	TRBV7-8	NA	CASSLASGGNEKLFF	TGTGCCAGCAGCTTAGCATCAGGGGGCAATGAAAAACTGTTTTTT
TRBD2	TRBJ2-7	TRBV4-2	NA	CASSQELAGGYEQYF	TGTGCCAGCAGCCAAGAACTAGCGGGAGGCTACGAGCAGTACTTC
NA	TRBJ2-5	TRBV27	NA	CASSSSRAEGGETQYF	TGTGCCAGCAGCTCTAGTAGGGCGGAGGGCGGGGAGACCCAGTACTTC
NA	TRBJ2-1	TRBV19	NA	CASKGAYNEQFF	TGTGCCAGTAAAGGGGCCTACAATGAGCAGTTCTTC
NA	TRBJ1-3	TRBV5-4	NA	CASSTGTNGNTIYF	TGTGCCAGCAGCACCGGGACAAATGGAAACACCATATATTTT
TRBD1	TRBJ1-2	TRBV4-1	NA	CASSQDPGQGAGYGYTF	TGCGCCAGCAGCCAAGATCCGGGACAGGGGGCAGGGTATGGCTACACCTTC
NA	TRBJ2-2	TRBV28	NA	CASSSSAGELFF	TGTGCCAGCAGCTCGTCCGCCGGGGAGCTGTTTTTT
TRBD2	TRBJ2-3	TRBV7-8	NA	CASSLEASGSTDTQYF	TGTGCCAGCAGCTTAGAGGCTAGCGGCAGCACAGATACGCAGTATTTT
NA	TRBJ2-7	TRBV6-6	NA	CASKGSSYEQYF	TGTGCCAGCAAAGGCAGTAGCTACGAGCAGTACTTC
TRBD1	TRBJ2-3	TRBV14	few	CASSRGTDLLTDTQYF	TGTGCCAGCAGCCGGGGGACAGACCTCCTCACAGATACGCAGTATTTT
TRBD1	TRBJ1-2	TRBV9	few	CASSVGLGQGPYGYTF	TGTGCCAGCAGCGTAGGTCTAGGACAGGGCCCATATGGCTACACCTTC
NA	TRBJ2-2	TRBV7-3	NA	CASMQGPNTGELFF	TGTGCCAGCATGCAGGGGCCGAACACCGGGGAGCTGTTTTTT